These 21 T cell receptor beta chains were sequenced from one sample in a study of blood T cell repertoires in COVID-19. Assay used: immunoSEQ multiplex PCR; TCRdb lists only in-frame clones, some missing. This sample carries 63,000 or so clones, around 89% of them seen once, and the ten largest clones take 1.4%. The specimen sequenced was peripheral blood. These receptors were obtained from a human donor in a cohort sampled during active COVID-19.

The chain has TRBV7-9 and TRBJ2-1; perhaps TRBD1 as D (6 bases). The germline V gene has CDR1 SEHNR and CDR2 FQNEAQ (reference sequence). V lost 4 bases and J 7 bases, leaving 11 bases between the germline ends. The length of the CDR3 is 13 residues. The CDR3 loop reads CASSSTGSNEQFF. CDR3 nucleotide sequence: TGTGCCAGCAGCTCTACAGGGAGTAATGAGCAGTTCTTC.

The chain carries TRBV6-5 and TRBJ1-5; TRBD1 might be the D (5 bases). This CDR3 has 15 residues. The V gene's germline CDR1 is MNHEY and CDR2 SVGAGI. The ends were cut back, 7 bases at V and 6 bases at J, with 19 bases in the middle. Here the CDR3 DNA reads TGTGCCAGCAAACCGGGACTTTTCGGCGCTCAGCCCCAGCATTTT. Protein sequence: CASKPGLFGAQPQHF.

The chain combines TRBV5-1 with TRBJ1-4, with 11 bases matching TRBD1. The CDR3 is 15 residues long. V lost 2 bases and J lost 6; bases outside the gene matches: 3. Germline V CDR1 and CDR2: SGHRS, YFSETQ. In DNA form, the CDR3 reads TGCGCCAGCAGCTTACCGGGACAGGGGGATGAAAAACTGTTTTTT. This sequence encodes CASSLPGQGDEKLFF. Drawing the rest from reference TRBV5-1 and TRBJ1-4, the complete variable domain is KAGVTQTPRYLIKTRGQQVTLSCSPISGHRSVSWYQQTPGQGLQFLFEYFSETQRNKGNFPGRFSGRQFSNSRSEMNVSTLELGDSALYLCASSLPGQGDEKLFFGSGTQLSVL.

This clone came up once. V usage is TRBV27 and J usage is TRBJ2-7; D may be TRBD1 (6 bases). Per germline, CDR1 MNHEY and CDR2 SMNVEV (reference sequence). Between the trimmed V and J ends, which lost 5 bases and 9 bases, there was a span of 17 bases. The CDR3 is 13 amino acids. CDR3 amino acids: CASSRGQRVLQYV. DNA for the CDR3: TGTGCCAGCAGTCGCGGACAGAGAGTATTGCAGTACGTC.

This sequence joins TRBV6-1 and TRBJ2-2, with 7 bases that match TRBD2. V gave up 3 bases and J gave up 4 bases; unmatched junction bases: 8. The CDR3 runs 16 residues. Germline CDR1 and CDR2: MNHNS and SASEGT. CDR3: CASSEGGTRTTGELFF. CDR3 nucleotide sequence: TGTGCCAGCAGTGAGGGGGGGACCAGAACCACCGGGGAGCTGTTTTTT.

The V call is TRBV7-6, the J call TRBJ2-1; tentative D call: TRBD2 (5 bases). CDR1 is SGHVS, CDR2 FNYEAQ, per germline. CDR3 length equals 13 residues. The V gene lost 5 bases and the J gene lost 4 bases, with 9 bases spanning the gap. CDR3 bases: TGTGCCAGCAGCCTGGACTCTTACAATGAGCAGTTCTTC. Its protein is CASSLDSYNEQFF.

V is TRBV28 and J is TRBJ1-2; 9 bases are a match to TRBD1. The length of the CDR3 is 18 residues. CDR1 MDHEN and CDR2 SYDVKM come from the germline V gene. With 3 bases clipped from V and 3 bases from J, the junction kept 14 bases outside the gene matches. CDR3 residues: CASSFFAGGTGKYYGYTF. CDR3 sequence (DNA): TGTGCCAGCAGTTTCTTCGCCGGAGGGACAGGGAAATACTATGGCTACACCTTC.

This CDR3 reads CASSPYLTGGDTEAFF. In DNA form, the CDR3 reads TGTGCCAGCTCACCTTACCTGACAGGGGGGGACACTGAAGCTTTCTTT. This chain connects TRBV18 to TRBJ1-1, with 9 bases lining up with TRBD1. Germline V gene lookup returns CDR1 KGHSH and CDR2 LQKENI. The CDR3 is 16 residues long. The trim removed 3 bases at V and 3 bases at J, leaving 8 bases unmatched.

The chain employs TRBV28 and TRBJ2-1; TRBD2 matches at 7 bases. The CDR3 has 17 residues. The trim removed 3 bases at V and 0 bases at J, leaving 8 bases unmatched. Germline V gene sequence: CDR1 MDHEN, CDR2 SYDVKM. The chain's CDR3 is CASSLSGGRGSYNEQFF. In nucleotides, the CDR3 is TGTGCCAGCAGTTTGAGTGGCGGGAGAGGCTCCTACAATGAGCAGTTCTTC.

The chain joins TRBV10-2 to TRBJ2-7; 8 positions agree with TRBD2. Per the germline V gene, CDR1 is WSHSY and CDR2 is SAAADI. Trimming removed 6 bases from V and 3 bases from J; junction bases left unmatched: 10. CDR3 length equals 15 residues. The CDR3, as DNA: TGCGCCAGCAGGCAAAGCGGGAGTTCAGGCTACGAGCAGTACTTC. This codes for CASRQSGSSGYEQYF.

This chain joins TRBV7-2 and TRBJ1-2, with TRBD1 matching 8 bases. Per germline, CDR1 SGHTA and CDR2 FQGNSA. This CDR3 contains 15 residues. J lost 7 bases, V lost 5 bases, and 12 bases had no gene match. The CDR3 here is CASSPDAGGAGGYTF. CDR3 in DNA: TGTGCCAGCAGCCCCGATGCAGGGGGCGCGGGTGGCTACACCTTC.

The CDR3 spells CASSTGSRGNQPQHF. In nucleotides, the CDR3 is TGTGCCAGTAGTACGGGTTCGAGGGGCAATCAGCCCCAGCATTTT. This chain joins TRBV19 and TRBJ1-5; D gene ambiguous. Germline V CDR1 and CDR2: LNHDA, SQIVND (reference sequence). CDR3 length: 15 residues. V lost 4 bases, J lost 2 bases, and 12 bases lay in between.

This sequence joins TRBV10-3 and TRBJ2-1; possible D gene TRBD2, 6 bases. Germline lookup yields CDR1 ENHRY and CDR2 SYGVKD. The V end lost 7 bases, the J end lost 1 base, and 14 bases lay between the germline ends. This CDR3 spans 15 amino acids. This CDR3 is CAINKGRESYNEQFF. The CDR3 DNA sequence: TGTGCCATCAACAAGGGACGGGAGTCCTACAATGAGCAGTTCTTC.

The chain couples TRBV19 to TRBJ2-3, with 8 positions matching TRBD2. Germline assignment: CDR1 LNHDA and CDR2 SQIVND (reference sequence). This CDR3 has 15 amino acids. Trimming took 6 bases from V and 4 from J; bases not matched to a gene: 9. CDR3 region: CASSPPGTRSDTQYF. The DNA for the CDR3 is TGTGCCAGTAGCCCACCCGGGACTAGGTCAGATACGCAGTATTTT.

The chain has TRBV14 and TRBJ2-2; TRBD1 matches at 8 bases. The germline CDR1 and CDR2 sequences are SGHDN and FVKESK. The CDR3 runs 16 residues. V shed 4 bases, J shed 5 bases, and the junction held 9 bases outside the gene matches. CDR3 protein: CASSLHQGARTGELFF. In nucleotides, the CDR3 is TGTGCCAGCAGCCTCCACCAGGGGGCAAGGACCGGGGAGCTGTTTTTT.

CDR3 nucleotides: TGTGCCAGCAGTCGACAGACAAACACCGGGGAGCTGTTTTTT. Its protein is CASSRQTNTGELFF. This chain uses TRBV2 with TRBJ2-2; D is perhaps TRBD1 (5 bases). Trimming left V 5 bases short and J 2 bases short, with 9 bases between. Germline CDR1 SNHLY, CDR2 FYNNEI. The CDR3 runs to 14 residues.

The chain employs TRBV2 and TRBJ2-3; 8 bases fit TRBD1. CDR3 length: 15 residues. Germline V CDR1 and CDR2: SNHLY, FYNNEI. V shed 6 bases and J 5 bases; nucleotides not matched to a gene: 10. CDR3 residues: CASSAGATGGDTQYF. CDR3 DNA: TGTGCCAGCAGCGCCGGGGCAACAGGGGGAGATACGCAGTATTTT.

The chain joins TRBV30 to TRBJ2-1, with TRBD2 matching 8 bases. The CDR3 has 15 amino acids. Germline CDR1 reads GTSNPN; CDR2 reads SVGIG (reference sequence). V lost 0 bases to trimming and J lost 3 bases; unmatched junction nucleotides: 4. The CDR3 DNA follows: TGTGCCTGGAGTGTAGGTAGCGGGAACTACAATGAGCAGTTCTTC. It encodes CAWSVGSGNYNEQFF.

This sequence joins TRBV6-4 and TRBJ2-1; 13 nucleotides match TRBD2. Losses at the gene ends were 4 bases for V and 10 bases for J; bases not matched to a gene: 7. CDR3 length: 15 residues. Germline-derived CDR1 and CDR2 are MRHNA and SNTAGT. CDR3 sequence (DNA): TGTGCCAGCAGTGTCACTAGCGGGAGGGCCGGAGAGCAGTTCTTC. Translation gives CASSVTSGRAGEQFF.

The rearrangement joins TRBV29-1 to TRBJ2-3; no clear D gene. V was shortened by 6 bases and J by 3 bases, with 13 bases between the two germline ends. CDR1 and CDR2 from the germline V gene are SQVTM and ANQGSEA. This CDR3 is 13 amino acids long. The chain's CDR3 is CSVVTTGTDTQYF. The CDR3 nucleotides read TGCAGCGTGGTCACTACCGGTACAGATACGCAGTATTTT.

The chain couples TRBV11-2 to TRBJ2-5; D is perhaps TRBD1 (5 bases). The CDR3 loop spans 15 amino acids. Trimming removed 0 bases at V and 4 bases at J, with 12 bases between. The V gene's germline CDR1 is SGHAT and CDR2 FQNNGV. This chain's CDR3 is CASSLDGAQGETQYF. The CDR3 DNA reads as TGTGCCAGCAGCTTAGATGGGGCCCAGGGAGAGACCCAGTACTTC.